These 26 T cell receptor beta chains share one sample of origin, sequenced in a study of blood T cell repertoires in COVID-19. Produced via immunoSEQ multiplex PCR; TCRdb's table is partial and in-frame only. The sample has fewer than 150,000 clones; roughly 85% are singletons. The sequenced material came from peripheral blood. All receptors derive from an older woman with COVID-19, enrolled during active disease.

This chain links TRBV9 with TRBJ1-5; a possible D gene is TRBD1 (6 bases). CDR1 and CDR2 (germline): SGDLS, YYNGEE. This CDR3 comprises 15 residues. Trimming removed 0 bases at V and 7 bases at J, with 14 bases between. CDR3 sequence reads: CASSVAGGAEQPQHF. The CDR3 nucleotides read TGTGCCAGCAGCGTAGCGGGGGGCGCGGAACAGCCCCAGCATTTT.

This chain joins TRBV5-8 and TRBJ1-5; TRBD1 matches at 9 bases. J gave up 5 bases and V 4 bases, and 13 bases lay outside the gene matches. The CDR3 is made up of 17 amino acids. Germline-derived CDR1 and CDR2 are SGHTS and YDEGEE. CDR3 sequence (DNA): TGTGCCAGCAGCCGTAGGTTCGACAGGGGGGCCGATCAGCCCCAGCATTTT. Protein product: CASSRRFDRGADQPQHF.

The V call is TRBV2, the J call TRBJ2-5, with 7 bases matching TRBD1. V gave up 8 bases and J gave up 0 bases; unmatched junction bases: 3. Germline assignment: CDR1 SNHLY and CDR2 FYNNEI. This CDR3 is 13 amino acids long. The chain's CDR3 is CASWGTDQETQYF. DNA for the CDR3: TGTGCCAGCTGGGGGACAGACCAAGAGACCCAGTACTTC.

This clone appeared a single time. V is TRBV6-2 or TRBV6-3 and J is TRBJ2-1; 10 positions match TRBD1. Germline CDR1 reads MNHEY; CDR2 reads SVGEGT. The CDR3 runs 16 residues. J lost 5 bases, V lost 5 bases, and 9 bases had no gene match. CDR3 coding DNA: TGTGCCAGCAGTCCAAGACAGGGGGCGCGAAACAATGAGCAGTTCTTC. This encodes CASSPRQGARNNEQFF.

The chain carries TRBV27 and TRBJ2-4; 7 nucleotides align to TRBD1. Germline V CDR1 and CDR2: MNHEY, SMNVEV (reference sequence). The CDR3 sequence is 17 residues long. V gave up 4 bases and J gave up 2 bases; unmatched junction bases: 11. CDR3 in amino acids: CASSSSSDRATKNIQYF. The CDR3 coding sequence is TGTGCCAGCAGTTCATCTTCCGACAGGGCTACCAAAAACATTCAGTACTTC.

The DNA for the CDR3 is TGCGCCAGCAGCTTGGACGGGGGGAAATCGGATACGCAGTATTTT. Encoded protein: CASSLDGGKSDTQYF. This chain links TRBV5-1 with TRBJ2-3; 7 bases agree with TRBD2. The length of the CDR3 is 15 residues. The ends lost 0 bases at V and 6 bases at J; junction bases unmatched: 7. CDR1 and CDR2 from the germline V gene are SGHRS and YFSETQ.

V and J are TRBV19 and TRBJ2-6, with D unclear. The CDR3 runs 16 residues. Trimming took 1 base from V and 0 from J, leaving 7 bases between them. Per germline, CDR1 LNHDA and CDR2 SQIVND (reference sequence). The CDR3 DNA sequence: TGTGCCAGTAGTATAGCGCGGTTCTCTGGGGCCAACGTCCTGACTTTC. It is translated as CASSIARFSGANVLTF.

This clone was detected once. The chain carries TRBV5-1 and TRBJ1-5, with D possibly matching TRBD1 (5 bases). Germline V gene lookup returns CDR1 SGHRS and CDR2 YFSETQ. The CDR3 is made up of 14 amino acids. V lost 1 base and J lost 7, with 12 bases in between. The DNA of the CDR3 is TGCGCCAGCAGCTTGATGGAGGGGAGCCAGCCCCAGCATTTT. The encoded protein is CASSLMEGSQPQHF.

The genes are TRBV11-2 and TRBJ1-1, with D uncertain. Trimming shortened V by 1 base and J by 0 bases, and 9 bases separated the two germline ends. Looked up from germline, CDR1 is SGHAT and CDR2 is FQNNGV. The CDR3 runs 15 residues. This chain's CDR3 is CASSLGGGLNTEAFF. CDR3 bases: TGTGCCAGCAGCTTAGGTGGAGGATTGAACACTGAAGCTTTCTTT.

This sequence joins TRBV4-3 and TRBJ1-1; D remains unclear. Trimming took off 0 bases at V and 5 bases at J, with 13 bases between the two ends. The CDR3 contains 15 residues. Per germline, CDR1 LGHNA and CDR2 YSLEER. CDR3 region: CASSQDWIRGTEAFF. CDR3 nucleotides: TGCGCCAGCAGCCAAGATTGGATTAGAGGGACTGAAGCTTTCTTT.

This chain uses TRBV4-1 with TRBJ1-2, with a weak D call TRBD1 (5 bases). The CDR3 sequence is 15 residues long. V was shortened by 0 bases and J by 6 bases, with 14 bases between the two germline ends. CDR1 is MGHRA, CDR2 YSYEKL, per germline. CDR3 nucleotides: TGCGCCAGCAGCCAAGATTACCAGGGTGGTCATGGCTACACCTTC. The encoded protein is CASSQDYQGGHGYTF.

The rearrangement joins TRBV6-5 to TRBJ2-7; D might be TRBD1 (6 bases). There are 14 residues in the CDR3. V lost 6 bases and J lost 4, with 16 bases in between. Germline V gene lookup returns CDR1 MNHEY and CDR2 SVGAGI. The DNA of the CDR3 is TGTGCCAGCAGGGGTGGGACACGTCCGTACGAGCAGTACTTC. Translating it yields CASRGGTRPYEQYF.

V and J are TRBV7-3 and TRBJ2-1; 11 nucleotides match TRBD2. The CDR3 runs 15 residues. Germline lookup yields CDR1 SGHTA and CDR2 FQGTGA. After removal of 5 bases from V and 8 bases from J, the junction contained 8 bases not matched to a gene. CDR3 loop: CASSPTSGGGYEQFF. DNA of the CDR3: TGTGCCAGCAGCCCAACTAGCGGGGGAGGATATGAGCAGTTCTTC.

The gene calls are TRBV30 and TRBJ1-2; 8 bases agree with TRBD1. Germline CDR1 GTSNPN, CDR2 SVGIG (reference sequence). This CDR3 has 12 amino acids. J lost 8 bases, V lost 3 bases, and 5 bases had no gene match. The CDR3 region is CAWSPTGDGYTF. The CDR3 coding sequence is TGTGCCTGGAGCCCGACAGGGGACGGCTACACCTTC.

The V call is TRBV5-1, the J call TRBJ2-7; 7 bases are a match to TRBD1. The CDR3 runs 15 residues. The V gene's germline CDR1 is SGHRS and CDR2 YFSETQ. The V and J ends lost 0 bases and 1 base, in that order; junction bases with no gene match: 4. The CDR3 DNA is TGCGCCAGCAGCTTGGTCCGGGACAGTTCCTACGAGCAGTACTTC. This gives the protein CASSLVRDSSYEQYF.

The J gene is TRBJ2-1, the V gene TRBV9; 9 bases are shared with TRBD2. Germline V CDR1 and CDR2: SGDLS, YYNGEE. The CDR3 extends over 15 amino acids. V shed 1 base and J 6 bases; nucleotides not matched to a gene: 5. The CDR3 region is CASSVSRGGSNEQFF. The CDR3 DNA sequence: TGTGCCAGCAGCGTATCGCGGGGGGGATCCAATGAGCAGTTCTTC.

V usage is TRBV28 and J usage is TRBJ2-1; TRBD1 might be the D (6 bases). The CDR3 consists of 16 residues. The V end lost 3 bases, the J end lost 2 bases, and 14 bases lay between the germline ends. The germline V gene has CDR1 MDHEN and CDR2 SYDVKM. CDR3 coding DNA: TGTGCCAGCAGTTTGTATGAGGGGGTTACCTACAATGAGCAGTTCTTC. Protein sequence: CASSLYEGVTYNEQFF.

The chain recombines TRBV10-2 with TRBJ2-7, with D tentatively TRBD1 (5 bases). CDR3 length: 13 residues. Germline assignment: CDR1 WSHSY and CDR2 SAAADI. V lost 4 bases, J lost 3 bases, and 10 bases lay in between. The CDR3 region is CASSGGEIYEQYF. The DNA of the CDR3 is TGCGCCAGCAGTGGGGGCGAGATCTACGAGCAGTACTTC.

The chain recombines TRBV7-2 with TRBJ1-5; D might be TRBD1 (6 bases). The CDR3 contains 13 residues. Trimming left V 4 bases short and J 4 bases short, with 8 bases between. From germline, CDR1 is SGHTA and CDR2 FQGNSA. CDR3 DNA sequence: TGTGCCAGCAGCTCCAGGGGAAATCAGCCCCAGCATTTT. Translating it yields CASSSRGNQPQHF.

The chain couples TRBV18 to TRBJ1-4; D call uncertain. The CDR3 length is 14 residues. Trimming took 3 bases from V and 5 from J, leaving 10 bases between them. Germline loops: CDR1 KGHSH, CDR2 LQKENI. CDR3 residues: CASSPDNLNEKLFF. CDR3 sequence (DNA): TGTGCCAGCTCACCTGACAACCTAAATGAAAAACTGTTTTTT.

The V gene is TRBV3-1 (or the pseudogene TRBV3-2), the J gene TRBJ2-1; 9 nucleotides line up with TRBD2. The CDR3 contains 14 residues. The V gene end was trimmed by 3 bases and the J gene end by 10 bases; junction bases not matched to a gene: 7. Germline CDR1 and CDR2: LGHDT and YNNKEL (reference sequence). CDR3 region: CASSHAVAGVEQFF. Here the CDR3 DNA reads TGTGCCAGCAGCCATGCTGTAGCGGGGGTGGAGCAGTTCTTC.

The rearrangement links TRBV29-1 to TRBJ2-1, with 12 bases aligning to TRBD1. Per the germline V gene, CDR1 is SQVTM and CDR2 is ANQGSEA. V gave up 1 base and J gave up 13 bases; unmatched junction bases: 29. The CDR3 covers 21 residues. The CDR3 protein is CSVEVSNWTSDRDRGLVTQFF. The CDR3 nucleotides read TGCAGCGTTGAAGTATCAAACTGGACCTCCGACCGGGACAGGGGGCTGGTAACCCAGTTCTTC.

V and J are TRBV5-1 and TRBJ1-1, with 8 bases fitting TRBD1. V was clipped by 2 bases and J by 1 base; unmatched bases: 4. This CDR3 has 15 residues. Germline CDR1 SGHRS, CDR2 YFSETQ. The CDR3 nucleotides are TGCGCCAGCAGCTTACCGGGACAGGAGAACACTGAAGCTTTCTTT. This codes for CASSLPGQENTEAFF. The full variable domain, completed using reference TRBV5-1 and TRBJ1-1, is KAGVTQTPRYLIKTRGQQVTLSCSPISGHRSVSWYQQTPGQGLQFLFEYFSETQRNKGNFPGRFSGRQFSNSRSEMNVSTLELGDSALYLCASSLPGQENTEAFFGQGTRLTVV.

This chain uses TRBV5-5 with TRBJ2-7; TRBD1 matches at 8 bases. CDR1 is SGHKS and CDR2 is YYEKEE in the germline V gene (reference sequence). The CDR3 sequence is 17 residues long. Trimming took 2 bases from V and 5 from J; bases not matched to a gene: 15. The CDR3 nucleotides read TGTGCCAGCAGCTTCGCCCCGGAGAGGACAGGGCCCCACGAGCAGTACTTC. Translating gives CASSFAPERTGPHEQYF.

The V gene is TRBV5-8, the J gene TRBJ1-1; tentative D call: TRBD1 (5 bases). The CDR3 extends over 12 amino acids. Germline V CDR1 and CDR2: SGHTS, YDEGEE. Trimming pared 2 bases from V and 7 bases from J, leaving 9 bases between. The CDR3 here is CASSFGGVEAFF. The CDR3 DNA is TGTGCCAGCAGCTTCGGGGGGGTTGAAGCTTTCTTT.

The V gene is TRBV15, the J gene TRBJ2-1; 8 nucleotides agree with TRBD1. The CDR3 contains 13 residues. Germline loops: CDR1 LNHNV, CDR2 YYDKDF (reference sequence). V trimming: 6 bases; J trimming: 12 bases; junction bases outside the gene matches: 10. CDR3 sequence reads: CATSKVQGDGQFF. The DNA for the CDR3 is TGTGCCACCAGTAAAGTACAGGGGGACGGGCAGTTCTTC.